Following are 27 T cell receptor beta chains from one sample sequenced in a study of blood T cell repertoires in COVID-19. The protocol was immunoSEQ multiplex PCR, while the TCRdb copy is restricted to in-frame clones and leaves out a portion. This table has 150,000 to 200,000 clones, around 86% appearing once. The sample was peripheral blood. The receptors stem from a woman between 65 and 79 years old with COVID-19, enrolled during active disease.

The rearrangement uses TRBV29-1 and TRBJ2-1, with 9 positions matching TRBD1. CDR3 length equals 18 residues. J lost 0 bases, V lost 1 base, and 10 bases had no gene match. CDR1 SQVTM and CDR2 ANQGSEA come from the germline V gene. CDR3 DNA: TGCAGCGTTGAAGGAGTAGGACAGGGGAGAGCCTCCTACAATGAGCAGTTCTTC. This gives the protein CSVEGVGQGRASYNEQFF.

This clone was seen more than once but under ten times. This chain uses TRBV7-9 with TRBJ1-1; TRBD1 agrees at 9 bases. Looked up from germline, CDR1 is SEHNR and CDR2 is FQNEAQ (reference sequence). After removal of 1 base from V and 2 bases from J, the junction contained 5 bases not matched to a gene. The CDR3 consists of 16 residues. This CDR3 reads CASSLEGQGPNTEAFF. CDR3 sequence (DNA): TGTGCCAGCAGCTTAGAGGGACAGGGCCCTAACACTGAAGCTTTCTTT.

This clone occurred many times. V usage is TRBV4-2 and J usage is TRBJ2-7; D is undetermined. Germline V gene data show CDR1 as LGHNA and CDR2 as YNFKEQ. Trimming shortened V by 0 bases and J by 5 bases, and 14 bases separated the two germline ends. This CDR3 region has 15 residues. CDR3 DNA sequence: TGTGCCAGCAGCCAAGAACCGGGTATGAGGAACGAGCAGTACTTC. It specifies CASSQEPGMRNEQYF.

This clone was detected only a few times. The chain has TRBV9 and TRBJ2-1; 10 bases are a match to TRBD2. The germline V gene has CDR1 SGDLS and CDR2 YYNGEE. There are 15 residues in the CDR3. V lost 1 base and J lost 7; bases outside the gene matches: 5. The DNA for the CDR3 is TGTGCCAGCAGCGTAACTAGCGGGAAAGGTAATGAGCAGTTCTTC. Amino acids: CASSVTSGKGNEQFF.

V gene TRBV24-1 combines with J gene TRBJ2-4; D might be TRBD1 (6 bases). Trimming removed 5 bases from V and 0 bases from J, with 13 bases in between. Germline CDR1 and CDR2: KGHDR and SFDVKD. The CDR3 length is 16 residues. CDR3 in DNA: TGTGCCACCAGTGCGACCAGAGGGGGAGCCAAAAACATTCAGTACTTC. The encoded protein is CATSATRGGAKNIQYF.

About this clone itself: Different DNA sequences within this sample yield the same CDR3. The chain uses TRBV18 and TRBJ1-2; possible D gene TRBD1, 5 bases. Germline V gives CDR1 KGHSH, CDR2 LQKENI. This CDR3 is built from 13 residues. Trimming shortened V by 3 bases and J by 1 base, and 6 bases separated the two germline ends. As DNA, the CDR3 is TGTGCCAGCTCACCCGACAGTAACTATGGCTACACCTTC. It specifies CASSPDSNYGYTF.

The chain joins TRBV5-1 to TRBJ2-1, with a tentative D call TRBD2 (5 bases). V gave up 1 base and J gave up 4 bases, with 12 bases separating them. In germline, CDR1 is SGHRS, CDR2 YFSETQ. The CDR3 consists of 15 residues. In DNA, the CDR3 is TGCGCCAGCAGCTTGACGGGATCGGGTTACAATGAGCAGTTCTTC. This encodes CASSLTGSGYNEQFF.

The chain couples TRBV24-1 to TRBJ2-1; D is unclear. Germline V gives CDR1 KGHDR, CDR2 SFDVKD. Between the trimmed V and J ends, which lost 9 bases and 5 bases, there was a span of 16 bases. There are 14 residues in the CDR3. The CDR3 loop is CATAPAGSNNEQFF. In nucleotides, the CDR3 is TGTGCCACCGCTCCCGCCGGTTCTAACAATGAGCAGTTCTTC.

This sequence joins TRBV19 and TRBJ2-5, with 9 bases lining up with TRBD2. The V gene end was trimmed by 5 bases and the J gene end by 5 bases; junction bases not matched to a gene: 9. The CDR3 consists of 15 residues. CDR1 is LNHDA and CDR2 is SQIVND in the germline V gene (reference sequence). CDR3 loop: CASSSSTSGWETQYF. CDR3 sequence (DNA): TGTGCCAGTAGTTCCTCGACTAGCGGCTGGGAGACCCAGTACTTC. Complete variable domain (other parts from reference TRBV19 and TRBJ2-5): DGGITQSPKYLFRKEGQNVTLSCEQNLNHDAMYWYRQDPGQGLRLIYYSQIVNDFQKGDIAEGYSVSREKKESFPLTVTSAQKNPTAFYLCASSSSTSGWETQYFGPGTRLLVL.

CDR3 DNA: TGCAGCGTTGAAGCCGTCCCTAAGGACAGGGTAGTGGATACGCAGTATTTT. Translating it yields CSVEAVPKDRVVDTQYF. The chain combines TRBV29-1 with TRBJ2-3; TRBD1 matches at 8 bases. The CDR3 has 17 amino acids. CDR1 and CDR2 (germline): SQVTM, ANQGSEA. Trimming cost V 1 base and J 6 bases; bases outside gene matches: 15.

The chain couples TRBV3-1 (or the pseudogene TRBV3-2) to TRBJ2-3, with D unclear. Per the germline V gene, CDR1 is LGHDT and CDR2 is YNNKEL (reference sequence). The V and J ends lost 6 bases and 2 bases respectively, with 9 bases between them. The CDR3 has 13 amino acids. CDR3 amino acids: CASRLEHTDTQYF. The CDR3 bases are TGTGCCAGCAGGCTGGAGCACACAGATACGCAGTATTTT.

The CDR3 protein is CAWSYGADTEAFF. The CDR3 nucleotides read TGTGCCTGGAGTTATGGGGCCGACACTGAAGCTTTCTTT. The V gene is TRBV30, the J gene TRBJ1-1, with D maybe TRBD1 (5 bases). The CDR3 loop spans 13 amino acids. V lost 2 bases to trimming and J lost 3 bases, with 10 bases between them. The germline V gene encodes CDR1 GTSNPN and CDR2 SVGIG (reference sequence).

This chain uses TRBV5-1 with TRBJ2-1; TRBD2 matches 7 bases. Germline lookup yields CDR1 SGHRS and CDR2 YFSETQ. With V trimmed by 3 bases and J by 6 bases, 12 bases remained unmatched. CDR3 length equals 16 residues. The CDR3 here is CASSSREVGGLNEQFF. In DNA, the CDR3 is TGCGCCAGCAGCTCCCGGGAGGTGGGAGGCCTCAATGAGCAGTTCTTC. Supplemented by reference TRBV5-1 and TRBJ2-1, the full variable domain reads KAGVTQTPRYLIKTRGQQVTLSCSPISGHRSVSWYQQTPGQGLQFLFEYFSETQRNKGNFPGRFSGRQFSNSRSEMNVSTLELGDSALYLCASSSREVGGLNEQFFGPGTRLTVL.

The chain uses TRBV3-1 (or the pseudogene TRBV3-2) and TRBJ2-3; tentatively, D is TRBD2 (5 bases). This CDR3 has 12 amino acids. Germline assignment: CDR1 LGHDT and CDR2 YNNKEL (reference sequence). V lost 10 bases and J lost 2, with 10 bases in between. CDR3 coding DNA: TGTGCCACCGTCGGGGACACAGATACGCAGTATTTT. Translated, it gives CATVGDTDTQYF.

V is TRBV18 and J is TRBJ1-1; D uncertain. The ends were cut back, 6 bases at V and 4 bases at J, with 12 bases in the middle. Germline assignment: CDR1 KGHSH and CDR2 LQKENI. The CDR3 has 13 residues. The CDR3 spells CASSPGKATEAFF. The CDR3 DNA reads TGTGCCAGCTCCCCCGGGAAGGCCACTGAAGCTTTCTTT.

The rearrangement uses TRBV19 and TRBJ2-1, with D hard to call. CDR1 LNHDA and CDR2 SQIVND come from the germline V gene (reference sequence). This CDR3 has 16 amino acids. The V end lost 1 base, the J end lost 7 bases, and 17 bases lay between the germline ends. CDR3 DNA: TGTGCCAGTAGTATAGCCAAACTTGCCGTCTGGAATGAGCAGTTCTTC. Translating it yields CASSIAKLAVWNEQFF.

This clone was seen just once. This chain uses TRBV6-5 with TRBJ2-3, with TRBD1 identical over 9 bases. Germline V lookup: CDR1 MNHEY, CDR2 SVGAGI. V lost 2 bases to trimming and J lost 3 bases; unmatched junction nucleotides: 6. The CDR3 has 16 residues. CDR3 in amino acids: CASSYAGTGWTDTQYF. The DNA for the CDR3 is TGTGCCAGCAGTTACGCCGGGACAGGGTGGACAGATACGCAGTATTTT.

The chain has TRBV7-9 and TRBJ2-1; 12 bases align to TRBD2. The CDR3 sequence is 16 residues long. Germline CDR1 SEHNR, CDR2 FQNEAQ (reference sequence). After removal of 5 bases from V and 6 bases from J, the junction contained 8 bases not matched to a gene. This CDR3 is CASSLSGTSGLNEQFF. In DNA form, the CDR3 reads TGTGCCAGCAGCCTATCGGGGACTAGCGGGCTCAATGAGCAGTTCTTC.

V is TRBV7-8 and J is TRBJ2-5; TRBD2 matches 11 bases. The trim removed 5 bases at V and 5 bases at J, leaving 13 bases unmatched. CDR1 SGHVS and CDR2 FQNEAQ come from the germline V gene. This CDR3 is 17 amino acids long. The CDR3 protein is CASSPLVSGRATETQYF. CDR3 sequence (DNA): TGTGCCAGCAGCCCCCTCGTTAGCGGGAGGGCCACGGAGACCCAGTACTTC.

The J gene is TRBJ1-1, the V gene TRBV3-1 (or the pseudogene TRBV3-2), with D perhaps TRBD1 (5 bases). Deletions cut 4 bases from V and 4 bases from J, with 13 bases between. The CDR3 runs 14 residues. Germline CDR1 is LGHDT and CDR2 is YNNKEL (reference sequence). The CDR3, as DNA: TGTGCCAGCAGCCTGTCCGGGGGAGGCACTGAAGCTTTCTTT. Its protein is CASSLSGGGTEAFF.

In this sample, this clone turned up once. V usage is TRBV27 and J usage is TRBJ1-6; tentatively, D is TRBD1 (5 bases). The germline CDR1 and CDR2 sequences are MNHEY and SMNVEV (reference sequence). Trimming shortened V by 2 bases and J by 10 bases, and 27 bases separated the two germline ends. The CDR3 is 19 residues long. CDR3 in amino acids: CASSLRLWNVGGKGSPLHF. Written as DNA, the CDR3 is TGTGCCAGCAGTTTAAGGTTGTGGAATGTTGGGGGGAAGGGCTCACCCCTCCACTTT.

This chain links TRBV5-6 with TRBJ2-2; a weak D match, TRBD1 (6 bases). V dropped 1 base and J dropped 9 bases, with 10 bases sitting between them. There are 13 residues in the CDR3. In germline, CDR1 is SGHDT, CDR2 YYEEEE. In nucleotides, the CDR3 is TGTGCCAGCAGCTTGAGAACAGGGAGGGAGCTGTTTTTT. It codes for CASSLRTGRELFF.

This rearrangement joins TRBV27 to TRBJ2-5; a weak D match, TRBD1 (6 bases). The V end was cut by 5 bases, the J end by 5 bases, with 12 bases between. The CDR3 consists of 13 residues. Germline V gene data show CDR1 as MNHEY and CDR2 as SMNVEV (reference sequence). The CDR3 DNA follows: TGTGCCAGCAGTAAGGACAGACCGGAGACCCAGTACTTC. Translation: CASSKDRPETQYF.

This clone was recorded only once. The rearrangement joins TRBV15 to TRBJ2-5; TRBD2 matches 7 bases. CDR1 is LNHNV, CDR2 YYDKDF, per germline (reference sequence). CDR3 length: 16 residues. Trimming cost V 1 base and J 5 bases; bases outside gene matches: 10. The CDR3 nucleotides read TGTGCCACCAGCAGAGGGGCCAGCGGGATTTTGGAGACCCAGTACTTC. This translates into CATSRGASGILETQYF. Supplemented by reference TRBV15 and TRBJ2-5, the full variable domain reads DAMVIQNPRYQVTQFGKPVTLSCSQTLNHNVMYWYQQKSSQAPKLLFHYYDKDFNNEADTPDNFQSRRPNTSFCFLDIRSPGLGDTAMYLCATSRGASGILETQYFGPGTRLLVL.

The V gene is TRBV28, the J gene TRBJ2-1; TRBD1 is a possible D gene (6 bases). Trimming cost V 4 bases and J 7 bases, with 14 bases left between them. The CDR3 totals 14 residues. Germline CDR1 is MDHEN and CDR2 is SYDVKM. CDR3 sequence reads: CASSSAGTNNEQFF. Written as DNA, the CDR3 is TGTGCCAGCAGTTCAGCCGGGACAAATAATGAGCAGTTCTTC.

This chain connects TRBV9 to TRBJ1-1, with D perhaps TRBD1 (5 bases). Germline-derived CDR1 and CDR2 are SGDLS and YYNGEE. The CDR3 is made up of 19 amino acids. V shed 3 bases and J shed 0 bases, with 24 bases lying between them. The CDR3: CASSDSGGVEAKMNTEAFF. CDR3 nucleotide sequence: TGTGCCAGCAGCGACTCCGGGGGAGTAGAGGCGAAAATGAACACTGAAGCTTTCTTT.

The chain uses TRBV6-5 and TRBJ1-1; the D gene is possibly TRBD1 (6 bases). Trimming pared 7 bases from V and 4 bases from J, leaving 16 bases between. CDR1 and CDR2 (germline): MNHEY, SVGAGI. This CDR3 is 14 amino acids long. DNA for the CDR3: TGTGCCAGCACTCTAACAGGGTTGGTCACTGAAGCTTTCTTT. Translation gives CASTLTGLVTEAFF.